The 3 T cell receptor beta chains reported below all come from one sample, sequenced in a study of shared clonotypes between healthy human individuals. Produced via immunoSEQ multiplex PCR; TCRdb's table is partial and in-frame only. The sample includes about 380,000 clones, about 96% of them seen just once. Sequencing used memory CD8+ T cells sorted from blood. The subset was: CD45RO+ cells pooled with CCR7-negative TemRA cells. Every receptor here comes from a man aged 30 to 39 in good health.

The rearrangement links TRBV14 to TRBJ2-1, with TRBD2 matching 11 bases. V gave up 4 bases and J gave up 7 bases; unmatched junction bases: 3. The germline V gene encodes CDR1 SGHDN and CDR2 FVKESK. The CDR3 loop spans 14 amino acids. The CDR3 region has the DNA TGTGCCAGCAGCCCGTGGACTAGCGGGAATGAGCAGTTCTTC. It codes for CASSPWTSGNEQFF.

The chain links TRBV6-5 to TRBJ1-1; no reliable D call. Germline V gives CDR1 MNHEY, CDR2 SVGAGI. CDR3 length: 14 residues. Trimming stripped 4 bases from V and 6 bases from J, with 15 bases between. The CDR3 bases are TGTGCCAGCAGTTTTCGTCGGGCAGGCCCTGAAGCTTTCTTT. Its protein product is CASSFRRAGPEAFF.

This clone appeared a single time. The V and J genes are TRBV18 and TRBJ2-1, with TRBD2 identical over 7 bases. This CDR3 region has 18 residues. With V trimmed by 2 bases and J by 0 bases, 10 bases remained unmatched. Germline V lookup: CDR1 KGHSH, CDR2 LQKENI. The CDR3 protein is CASSPFRGSGFSYNEQFF. DNA for the CDR3: TGTGCCAGCTCACCATTTCGGGGTAGCGGGTTCTCCTACAATGAGCAGTTCTTC.